This T cell receptor (beta chain) was sequenced during a study of OX40 agonist ivuxolimab in advanced cancers. The CDR3 has 12 amino acids. Trimming shortened V by 8 bases and J by 11 bases, and 16 bases separated the two germline ends. Germline values: CDR1 GTSNPN, CDR2 SVGIG (reference sequence). Sequenced by immunoSEQ multiplex PCR; TCRdb stores in-frame clones only, minus some. The table shows fewer than 65,000 clones, with roughly 82% occurring only once. The receptor comes from an adult with an advanced solid tumor such as melanoma, head and neck, liver or kidney cancer. Sequenced here: CD4+ or CD8+ T cells sorted from blood, sampled in a trial of the OX40 agonist ivuxolimab. The chain recombines TRBV30 with TRBJ1-6; possibly TRBD1 for D (6 bases). The CDR3 here is CAGGQGGAPLHF. The DNA for the CDR3 is TGTGCCGGGGGGCAGGGAGGTGCACCCCTCCACTTT. Looking up the rest from reference TRBV30 and TRBJ1-6 gives the full variable domain: SQTIHQWPATLVQPVGSPLSLECTVEGTSNPNLYWYRQAAGRGLQLLFYSVGIGQISSEVPQNLSASRPQDRQFILSSKKLLLSDSGFYLCAGGQGGAPLHFGNGTRLTVT.